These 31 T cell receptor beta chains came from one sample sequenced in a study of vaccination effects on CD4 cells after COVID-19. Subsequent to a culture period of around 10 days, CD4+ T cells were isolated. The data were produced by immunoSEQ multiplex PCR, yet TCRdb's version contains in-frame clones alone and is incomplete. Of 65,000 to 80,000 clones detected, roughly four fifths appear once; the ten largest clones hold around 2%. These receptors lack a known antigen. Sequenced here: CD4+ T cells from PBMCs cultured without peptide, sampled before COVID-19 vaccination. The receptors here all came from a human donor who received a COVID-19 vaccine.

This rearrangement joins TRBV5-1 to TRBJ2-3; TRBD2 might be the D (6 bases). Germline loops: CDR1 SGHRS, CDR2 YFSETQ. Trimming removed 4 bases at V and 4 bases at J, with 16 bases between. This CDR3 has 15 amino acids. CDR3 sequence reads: CASSPGGGMPDTQYF. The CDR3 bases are TGCGCCAGCAGCCCCGGGGGTGGGATGCCAGATACGCAGTATTTT.

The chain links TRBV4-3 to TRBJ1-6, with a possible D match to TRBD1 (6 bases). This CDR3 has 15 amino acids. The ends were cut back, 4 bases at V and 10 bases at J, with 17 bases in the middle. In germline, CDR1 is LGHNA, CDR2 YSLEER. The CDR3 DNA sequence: TGCGCCAGCAGCCCCGCGTGGGGGGCAGCGTCACCCCTCCACTTT. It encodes CASSPAWGAASPLHF.

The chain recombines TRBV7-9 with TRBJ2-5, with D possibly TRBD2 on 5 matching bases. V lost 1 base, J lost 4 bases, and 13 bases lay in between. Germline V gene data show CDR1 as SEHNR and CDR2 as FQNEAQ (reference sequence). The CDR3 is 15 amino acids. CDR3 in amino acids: CASSLGVPGIETQYF. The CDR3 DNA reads TGTGCCAGCAGCTTAGGGGTCCCGGGGATAGAGACCCAGTACTTC.

The CDR3 sequence: CASRLTGEAGELFF. The DNA of the CDR3 is TGTGCCAGCAGATTGACAGGGGAGGCCGGGGAGCTGTTTTTT. The genes are TRBV6-1 and TRBJ2-2; 8 positions agree with TRBD1. The CDR3 extends over 14 amino acids. The trim removed 6 bases at V and 6 bases at J, leaving 6 bases unmatched. Germline V gene lookup returns CDR1 MNHNS and CDR2 SASEGT.

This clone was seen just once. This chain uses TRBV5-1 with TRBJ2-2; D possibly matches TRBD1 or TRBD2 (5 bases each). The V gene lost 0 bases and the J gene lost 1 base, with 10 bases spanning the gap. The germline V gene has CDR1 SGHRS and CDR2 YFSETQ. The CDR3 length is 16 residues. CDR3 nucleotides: TGCGCCAGCAGCTTGGTGGTGGGGGTGAACACCGGGGAGCTGTTTTTT. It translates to CASSLVVGVNTGELFF. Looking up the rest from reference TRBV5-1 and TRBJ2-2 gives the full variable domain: KAGVTQTPRYLIKTRGQQVTLSCSPISGHRSVSWYQQTPGQGLQFLFEYFSETQRNKGNFPGRFSGRQFSNSRSEMNVSTLELGDSALYLCASSLVVGVNTGELFFGEGSRLTVL.

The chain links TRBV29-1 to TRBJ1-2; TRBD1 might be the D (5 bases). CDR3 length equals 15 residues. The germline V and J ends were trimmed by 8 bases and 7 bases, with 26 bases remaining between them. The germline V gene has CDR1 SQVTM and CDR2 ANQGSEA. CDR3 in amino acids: CSILTPSGTTGGYTF. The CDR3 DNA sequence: TGCAGCATTCTCACCCCCTCCGGGACCACGGGTGGCTACACCTTC.

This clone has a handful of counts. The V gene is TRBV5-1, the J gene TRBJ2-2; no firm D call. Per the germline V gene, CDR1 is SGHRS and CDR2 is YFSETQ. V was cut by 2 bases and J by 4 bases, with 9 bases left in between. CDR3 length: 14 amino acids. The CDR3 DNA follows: TGCGCCAGCAGCTTTCGACTTACCACCGGGGAGCTGTTTTTT. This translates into CASSFRLTTGELFF.

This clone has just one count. Written as DNA, the CDR3 is TGTGCCAGCACGCTCGGGACAGGGCTCTACGAGCAGTACGTC. Translation gives CASTLGTGLYEQYV. The V call is TRBV6-5, the J call TRBJ2-7; 9 bases fit TRBD1. Looked up from germline, CDR1 is MNHEY and CDR2 is SVGAGI. Unmatched junction bases numbered 7, after V lost 7 bases and J lost 3 bases. The CDR3 covers 14 residues.

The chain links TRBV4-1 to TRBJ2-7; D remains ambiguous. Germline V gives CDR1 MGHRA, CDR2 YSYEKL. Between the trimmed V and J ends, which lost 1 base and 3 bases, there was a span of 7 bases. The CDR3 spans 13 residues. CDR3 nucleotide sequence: TGCGCCAGCAGCCAAGTCCTCGGCTACGAGCAGTACGTC. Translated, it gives CASSQVLGYEQYV.

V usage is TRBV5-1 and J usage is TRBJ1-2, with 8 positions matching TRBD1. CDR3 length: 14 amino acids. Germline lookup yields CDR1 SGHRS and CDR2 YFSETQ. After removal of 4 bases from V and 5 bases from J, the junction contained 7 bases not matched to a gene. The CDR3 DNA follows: TGCGCCAGCAGCCCCGGACAGGGCCTTTATGGCTACACCTTC. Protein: CASSPGQGLYGYTF.

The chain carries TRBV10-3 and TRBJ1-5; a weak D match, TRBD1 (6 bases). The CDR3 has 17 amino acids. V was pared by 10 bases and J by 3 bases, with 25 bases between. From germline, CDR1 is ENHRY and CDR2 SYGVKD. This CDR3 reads CASRTGGAGALNQPQHF. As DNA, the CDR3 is TGTGCCAGCAGGACCGGGGGGGCAGGGGCCCTCAATCAGCCCCAGCATTTT.

The CDR3 here is CASSRQVPITDTQYF. Written as DNA, the CDR3 is TGTGCCAGTAGTAGGCAGGTTCCGATCACAGATACGCAGTATTTT. This chain links TRBV19 with TRBJ2-3, with D uncertain. Germline CDR1 is LNHDA and CDR2 is SQIVND (reference sequence). Trimming cost V 4 bases and J 2 bases, with 13 bases left between them. The CDR3 is 15 amino acids. Variable domain in full (rest from reference TRBV19 and TRBJ2-3): DGGITQSPKYLFRKEGQNVTLSCEQNLNHDAMYWYRQDPGQGLRLIYYSQIVNDFQKGDIAEGYSVSREKKESFPLTVTSAQKNPTAFYLCASSRQVPITDTQYFGPGTRLTVL.

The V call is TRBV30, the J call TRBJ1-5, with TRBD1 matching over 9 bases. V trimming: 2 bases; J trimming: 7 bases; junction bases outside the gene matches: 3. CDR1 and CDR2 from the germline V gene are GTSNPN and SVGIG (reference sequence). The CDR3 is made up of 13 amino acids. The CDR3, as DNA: TGTGCCTGGAGTAGGGACAGGGAGCAGCCCCAGCATTTT. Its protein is CAWSRDREQPQHF. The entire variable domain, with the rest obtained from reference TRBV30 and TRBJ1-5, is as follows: SQTIHQWPATLVQPVGSPLSLECTVEGTSNPNLYWYRQAAGRGLQLLFYSVGIGQISSEVPQNLSASRPQDRQFILSSKKLLLSDSGFYLCAWSRDREQPQHFGDGTRLSIL.

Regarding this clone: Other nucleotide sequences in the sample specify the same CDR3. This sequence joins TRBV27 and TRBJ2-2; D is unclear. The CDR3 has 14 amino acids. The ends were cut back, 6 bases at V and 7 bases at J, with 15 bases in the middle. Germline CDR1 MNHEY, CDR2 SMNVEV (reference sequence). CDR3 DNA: TGTGCCAGCAGCTTCCTCGATCGGGTCGGGGAGCTGTTTTTT. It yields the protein CASSFLDRVGELFF.

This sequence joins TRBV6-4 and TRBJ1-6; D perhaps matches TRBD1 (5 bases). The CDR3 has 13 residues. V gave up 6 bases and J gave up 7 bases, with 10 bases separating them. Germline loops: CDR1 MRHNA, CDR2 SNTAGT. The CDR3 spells CASRTETNSPLHF. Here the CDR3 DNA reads TGTGCCAGCAGGACAGAAACCAATTCACCCCTCCACTTT.

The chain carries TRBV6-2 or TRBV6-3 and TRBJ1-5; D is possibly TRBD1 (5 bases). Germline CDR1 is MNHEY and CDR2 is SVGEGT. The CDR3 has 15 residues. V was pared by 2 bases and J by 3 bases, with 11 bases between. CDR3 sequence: CASSYTGTVNQPQHF. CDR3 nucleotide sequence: TGTGCCAGCAGTTACACCGGGACGGTCAATCAGCCCCAGCATTTT.

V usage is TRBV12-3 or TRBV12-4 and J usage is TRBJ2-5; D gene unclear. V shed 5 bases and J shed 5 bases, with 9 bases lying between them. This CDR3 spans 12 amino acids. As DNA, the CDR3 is TGTGCCAGCAGTCTGAGGCGGGAGACCCAGTACTTC. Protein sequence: CASSLRRETQYF.

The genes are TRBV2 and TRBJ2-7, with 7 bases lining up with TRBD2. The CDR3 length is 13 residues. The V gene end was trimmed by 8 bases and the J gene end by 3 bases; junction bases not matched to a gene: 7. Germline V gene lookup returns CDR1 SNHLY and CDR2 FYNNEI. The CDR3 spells CASEGDYNYEQYV. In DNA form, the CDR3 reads TGTGCCAGCGAAGGGGACTACAACTACGAGCAGTACGTC.

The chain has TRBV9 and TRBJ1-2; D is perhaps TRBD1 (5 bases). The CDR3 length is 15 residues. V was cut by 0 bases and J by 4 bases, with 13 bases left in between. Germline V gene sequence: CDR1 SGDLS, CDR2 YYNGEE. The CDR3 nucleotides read TGTGCCAGCAGCGTAGGAGCAGGGCTGGTCTATGGCTACACCTTC. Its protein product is CASSVGAGLVYGYTF.

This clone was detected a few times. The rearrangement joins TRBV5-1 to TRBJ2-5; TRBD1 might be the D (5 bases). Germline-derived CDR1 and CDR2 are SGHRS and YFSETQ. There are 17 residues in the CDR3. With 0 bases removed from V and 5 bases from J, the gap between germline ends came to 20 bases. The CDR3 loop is CASSLGVRVGSGETQYF. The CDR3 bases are TGCGCCAGCAGCTTGGGGGTCAGGGTCGGTTCGGGTGAGACCCAGTACTTC.

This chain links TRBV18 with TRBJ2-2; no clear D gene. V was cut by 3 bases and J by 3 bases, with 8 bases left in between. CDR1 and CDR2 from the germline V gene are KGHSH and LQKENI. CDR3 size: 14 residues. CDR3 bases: TGTGCCAGCTCACCTCCGAGGTACACCGGGGAGCTGTTTTTT. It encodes CASSPPRYTGELFF. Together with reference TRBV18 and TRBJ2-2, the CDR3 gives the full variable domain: NAGVMQNPRHLVRRRGQEARLRCSPMKGHSHVYWYRQLPEEGLKFMVYLQKENIIDESGMPKERFSAEFPKEGPSILRIQQVVRGDSAAYFCASSPPRYTGELFFGEGSRLTVL.

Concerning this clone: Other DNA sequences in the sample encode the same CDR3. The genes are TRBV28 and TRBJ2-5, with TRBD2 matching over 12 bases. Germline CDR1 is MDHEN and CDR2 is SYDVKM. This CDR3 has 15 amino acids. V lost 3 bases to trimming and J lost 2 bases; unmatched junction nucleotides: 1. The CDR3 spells CASSLTSGGQETQYF. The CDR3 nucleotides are TGTGCCAGCAGTTTGACTAGCGGGGGACAAGAGACCCAGTACTTC.

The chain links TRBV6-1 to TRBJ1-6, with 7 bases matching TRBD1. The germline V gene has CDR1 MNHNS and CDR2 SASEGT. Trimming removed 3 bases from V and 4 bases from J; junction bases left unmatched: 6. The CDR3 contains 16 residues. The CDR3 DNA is TGTGCCAGCAGTGAGCGACAGGGCCCTTATAATTCACCCCTCCACTTT. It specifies CASSERQGPYNSPLHF.

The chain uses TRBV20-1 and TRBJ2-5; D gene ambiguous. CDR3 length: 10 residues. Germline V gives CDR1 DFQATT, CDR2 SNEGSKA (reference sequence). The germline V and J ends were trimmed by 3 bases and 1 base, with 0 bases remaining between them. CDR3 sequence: CSASQETQYF. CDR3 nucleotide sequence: TGCAGTGCTAGCCAAGAGACCCAGTACTTC.

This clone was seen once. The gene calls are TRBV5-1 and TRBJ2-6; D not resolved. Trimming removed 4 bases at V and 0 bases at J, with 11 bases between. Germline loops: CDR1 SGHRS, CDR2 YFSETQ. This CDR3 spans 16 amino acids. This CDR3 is CASSVQSSSGANVLTF. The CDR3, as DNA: TGCGCCAGCAGCGTACAGAGTAGCTCTGGGGCCAACGTCCTGACTTTC. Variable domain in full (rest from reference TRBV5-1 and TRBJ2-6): KAGVTQTPRYLIKTRGQQVTLSCSPISGHRSVSWYQQTPGQGLQFLFEYFSETQRNKGNFPGRFSGRQFSNSRSEMNVSTLELGDSALYLCASSVQSSSGANVLTFGAGSRLTVL.

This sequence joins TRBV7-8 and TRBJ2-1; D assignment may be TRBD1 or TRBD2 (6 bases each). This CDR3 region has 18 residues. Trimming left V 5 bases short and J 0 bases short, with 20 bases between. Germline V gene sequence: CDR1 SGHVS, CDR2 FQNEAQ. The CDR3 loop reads CASSRRGGYESSYNEQFF. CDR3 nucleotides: TGTGCCAGCAGCCGGAGAGGGGGGTACGAAAGCTCCTACAATGAGCAGTTCTTC.

CDR3 in amino acids: CASNRATGVGLGYTF. The CDR3 region has the DNA TGTGCCAGCAATCGAGCGACGGGGGTAGGGCTAGGCTACACCTTC. The chain employs TRBV6-5 and TRBJ1-2, with D perhaps matching TRBD1 (5 bases). The germline CDR1 and CDR2 sequences are MNHEY and SVGAGI. V lost 7 bases and J 8 bases, leaving 23 bases between the germline ends. The CDR3 loop spans 15 amino acids.

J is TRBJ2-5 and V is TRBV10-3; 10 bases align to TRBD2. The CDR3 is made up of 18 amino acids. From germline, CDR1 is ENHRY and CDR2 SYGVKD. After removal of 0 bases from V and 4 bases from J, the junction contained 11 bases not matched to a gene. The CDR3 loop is CAISESTAGGPGGETQYF. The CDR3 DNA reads TGTGCCATCAGTGAGTCGACAGCGGGGGGGCCAGGAGGAGAGACCCAGTACTTC.

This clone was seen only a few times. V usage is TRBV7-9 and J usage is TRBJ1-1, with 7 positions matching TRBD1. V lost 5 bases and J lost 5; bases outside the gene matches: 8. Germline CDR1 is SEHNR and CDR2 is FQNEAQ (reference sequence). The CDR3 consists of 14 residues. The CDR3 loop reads CASSTRQGATEAFF. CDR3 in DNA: TGTGCCAGCAGCACCCGACAGGGTGCGACTGAAGCTTTCTTT. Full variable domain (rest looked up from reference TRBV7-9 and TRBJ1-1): DTGVSQNPRHKITKRGQNVTFRCDPISEHNRLYWYRQTLGQGPEFLTYFQNEAQLEKSRLLSDRFSAERPKGSFSTLEIQRTEQGDSAMYLCASSTRQGATEAFFGQGTRLTVV.

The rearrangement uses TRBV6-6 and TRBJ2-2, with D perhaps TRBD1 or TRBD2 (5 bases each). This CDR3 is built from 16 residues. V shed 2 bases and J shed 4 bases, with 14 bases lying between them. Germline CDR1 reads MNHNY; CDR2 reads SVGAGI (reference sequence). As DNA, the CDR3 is TGTGCCAGCAGTTACAGTCTGCGAGGGGCCACCGGGGAGCTGTTTTTT. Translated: CASSYSLRGATGELFF.

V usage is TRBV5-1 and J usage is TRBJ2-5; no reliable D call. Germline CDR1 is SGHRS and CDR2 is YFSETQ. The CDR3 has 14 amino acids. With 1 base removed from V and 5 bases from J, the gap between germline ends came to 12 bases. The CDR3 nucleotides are TGCGCCAGCAGCTTGAATGGGGTTGGGGAGACCCAGTACTTC. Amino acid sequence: CASSLNGVGETQYF.